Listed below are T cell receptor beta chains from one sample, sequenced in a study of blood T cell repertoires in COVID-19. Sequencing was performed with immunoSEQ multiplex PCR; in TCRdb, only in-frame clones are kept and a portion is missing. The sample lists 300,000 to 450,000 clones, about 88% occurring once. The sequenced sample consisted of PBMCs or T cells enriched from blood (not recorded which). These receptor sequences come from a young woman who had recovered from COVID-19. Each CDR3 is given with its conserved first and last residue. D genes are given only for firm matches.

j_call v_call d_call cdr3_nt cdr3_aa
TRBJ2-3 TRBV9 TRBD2 TGTGCCAGCAGCGTAGGGCCTAGCGGGGTGGGGACAGATACGCAGTATTTT CASSVGPSGVGTDTQYF
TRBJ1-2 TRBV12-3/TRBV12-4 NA TGTGCCAGCAGTCTCGGTATTAACTATGGCTACACCTTC CASSLGINYGYTF
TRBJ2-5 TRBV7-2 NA TGTGCCAGCAGCCGGGGGGCCGGGGAGACCCAGTACTTC CASSRGAGETQYF
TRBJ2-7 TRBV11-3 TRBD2 TGTGCCAGCAGCTTAGTAGCGGGGGATACCTACGAGCAGTACTTC CASSLVAGDTYEQYF
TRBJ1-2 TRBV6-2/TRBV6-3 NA TGTGCCAGCAGTTACTCTGCCAGGAACGGCTACACCTTC CASSYSARNGYTF
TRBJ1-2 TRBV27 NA TGTGCCAGCAGTTCCTCTCTAGACGGATTCTATGGCTACACCTTC CASSSSLDGFYGYTF
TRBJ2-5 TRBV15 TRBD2 TGTGCCACCAGCAGACCGACTAGCGGGGACCACCGAGAGACCCAGTACTTC CATSRPTSGDHRETQYF
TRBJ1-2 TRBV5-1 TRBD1 TGCGCCAGCAGCTCGGACCACAGGGGGCCGGATGGCTACACCTTC CASSSDHRGPDGYTF
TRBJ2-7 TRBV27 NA TGTGCCAGCAGTTTTAGGAGAACCTACTACGAGCAGTACTTC CASSFRRTYYEQYF
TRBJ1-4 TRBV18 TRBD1 TGTGCCAGCTCCCCCGGGATCGGACAGGGGGCGATCGAGCAACTGTTTTTT CASSPGIGQGAIEQLFF
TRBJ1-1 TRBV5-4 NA TGTGCCAGCAGTCCAGCGGGCACTGAAGCTTTCTTT CASSPAGTEAFF
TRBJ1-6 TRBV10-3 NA TGTGCCATCAGTGAGTCGGGAGGGAATTCACCCCTCCACTTT CAISESGGNSPLHF
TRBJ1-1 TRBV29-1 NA TGCAGCGTTCAGGGCAGAATGAACACTGAAGCTTTCTTT CSVQGRMNTEAFF